The next 22 T cell receptor beta chains were all read from a single sample in a study of cytomegalovirus exposure and HLA in healthy donors. This table comes from immunoSEQ multiplex PCR, and its TCRdb copy is limited to in-frame clones, with some not included. The table lists 97,000 or so clones, 87% of them singletons. The specimen was PBMCs. These receptors all come from a woman in her 30s in good health and CMV-seronegative.

This sequence joins TRBV15 and TRBJ2-1; D is possibly TRBD1 (5 bases). This CDR3 comprises 14 residues. Germline CDR1 and CDR2: LNHNV and YYDKDF (reference sequence). With 5 bases removed from V and 4 bases from J, the gap between germline ends came to 12 bases. CDR3 loop: CATSRLDTYNEQFF. In DNA, the CDR3 is TGTGCCACCAGCCGTCTGGACACTTACAATGAGCAGTTCTTC.

The chain's CDR3 is CASNSWGESLNEQFF. The CDR3 DNA is TGTGCCAGCAATTCGTGGGGAGAGAGTCTAAATGAGCAGTTCTTC. This chain joins TRBV2 and TRBJ2-1; perhaps TRBD2 as D (5 bases). The length of the CDR3 is 15 residues. The germline gives CDR1 SNHLY, CDR2 FYNNEI. Trimming removed 7 bases from V and 7 bases from J, with 20 bases in between.

The chain is built from TRBV7-8 and TRBJ2-7; perhaps TRBD2 as D (6 bases). Germline CDR1 reads SGHVS; CDR2 reads FQNEAQ. Trimming stripped 5 bases from V and 2 bases from J, with 16 bases between. The CDR3 is made up of 15 amino acids. The DNA of the CDR3 is TGTGCCAGCAGCCAACGGGACTTGGTCACCTACGAGCAGTACTTC. Amino acid sequence: CASSQRDLVTYEQYF.

The rearrangement uses TRBV7-3 and TRBJ2-3; TRBD1 agrees at 7 bases. From germline, CDR1 is SGHTA and CDR2 FQGTGA. J gave up 4 bases and V 5 bases, and 6 bases lay outside the gene matches. The CDR3 runs 14 residues. The CDR3 loop reads CASSRDRASDTQYF. The CDR3, as DNA: TGTGCCAGCAGCCGTGACAGGGCCTCAGATACGCAGTATTTT. The full variable domain, with the rest looked up from reference TRBV7-3 and TRBJ2-3, is GAGVSQTPSNKVTEKGKYVELRCDPISGHTALYWYRQSLGQGPEFLIYFQGTGAADDSGLPNDRFFAVRPEGSVSTLKIQRTERGDSAVYLCASSRDRASDTQYFGPGTRLTVL.

This clone was counted only a few times. This sequence joins TRBV6-1 and TRBJ1-5, with 9 bases matching TRBD1. The CDR3 consists of 14 residues. Trimming removed 10 bases from V and 6 bases from J; junction bases left unmatched: 10. From germline, CDR1 is MNHNS and CDR2 SASEGT. CDR3 in amino acids: CAIWTGAPSQPQHF. CDR3 in DNA: TGTGCCATCTGGACAGGGGCGCCATCTCAGCCCCAGCATTTT.

The V gene is TRBV2, the J gene TRBJ1-3; 9 positions agree with TRBD1. Germline trimming cut 8 bases from V and 4 bases from J; bases unmatched to any gene: 12. Germline CDR1 is SNHLY and CDR2 is FYNNEI. The CDR3 sequence is 16 residues long. CDR3 protein: CASETGGYQDGNTIYF. The CDR3 DNA reads as TGTGCCAGCGAGACAGGGGGTTACCAGGACGGAAACACCATATATTTT.

CDR3 protein: CASSVTGVEYPYGYTF. CDR3 sequence (DNA): TGTGCCAGTAGTGTAACAGGGGTCGAATACCCCTATGGCTACACCTTC. J is TRBJ1-2 and V is TRBV19, with TRBD1 identical over 7 bases. Germline trimming cut 5 bases from V and 4 bases from J; bases unmatched to any gene: 13. In germline, CDR1 is LNHDA, CDR2 SQIVND (reference sequence). This CDR3 has 16 amino acids.

This sequence joins TRBV9 and TRBJ2-3; 10 bases fit TRBD2. Per the germline V gene, CDR1 is SGDLS and CDR2 is YYNGEE. The CDR3 runs 16 residues. With V trimmed by 0 bases and J by 6 bases, 7 bases remained unmatched. DNA for the CDR3: TGTGCCAGCAGCGTAGAGTCCGTGGGACTAGCGGATACGCAGTATTTT. This gives the protein CASSVESVGLADTQYF.

The chain is built from TRBV11-1 and TRBJ2-7; D gene uncertain. The CDR3 contains 14 residues. CDR1 SGHAT and CDR2 FQDESV come from the germline V gene (reference sequence). V was shortened by 1 base and J by 0 bases, with 7 bases between the two germline ends. The CDR3 coding sequence is TGTGCCAGCAGCTTAGATCTAACCTCCTACGAGCAGTACTTC. It encodes CASSLDLTSYEQYF.

The rearrangement links TRBV2 to TRBJ1-4; 7 bases are shared with TRBD1. The length of the CDR3 is 13 residues. The J segment lost 4 bases and the V segment lost 8 bases, leaving 4 bases of the junction unmatched. CDR1 is SNHLY and CDR2 is FYNNEI in the germline V gene. The CDR3 reads CASGTDINEKLFF. The CDR3 DNA reads TGTGCCAGCGGGACAGACATTAATGAAAAACTGTTTTTT.

The V and J genes are TRBV9 and TRBJ2-3; tentative D call: TRBD1 (6 bases). The CDR3 totals 17 residues. V gave up 4 bases and J gave up 5 bases, with 23 bases separating them. Germline lookup yields CDR1 SGDLS and CDR2 YYNGEE. CDR3 loop: CASSKQRGQFLRDTQYF. In DNA, the CDR3 is TGTGCCAGCAGCAAACAGAGAGGACAGTTTTTGAGAGATACGCAGTATTTT. Together with reference TRBV9 and TRBJ2-3, the CDR3 gives the full variable domain: DSGVTQTPKHLITATGQRVTLRCSPRSGDLSVYWYQQSLDQGLQFLIQYYNGEERAKGNILERFSAQQFPDLHSELNLSSLELGDSALYFCASSKQRGQFLRDTQYFGPGTRLTVL.

The V and J genes are TRBV27 and TRBJ2-7, with 8 bases that match TRBD1. The CDR3 is made up of 12 amino acids. Germline CDR1 MNHEY, CDR2 SMNVEV (reference sequence). V gave up 5 bases and J gave up 7 bases; unmatched junction bases: 4. The CDR3 coding sequence is TGTGCCAGCAGTCAGGGGGCAAGGGAGCAGTACTTC. Translation gives CASSQGAREQYF.

V usage is TRBV6-6 and J usage is TRBJ1-1, with D perhaps matching TRBD1 (5 bases). V dropped 9 bases and J dropped 5 bases, with 16 bases sitting between them. CDR3 size: 13 residues. Germline CDR1 MNHNY, CDR2 SVGAGI (reference sequence). The CDR3 DNA reads as TGTGCCAGTTATTGGGGGGGGGAAACTGAAGCTTTCTTT. The encoded protein is CASYWGGETEAFF.

The chain links TRBV4-2 to TRBJ1-3; 9 positions agree with TRBD1. Unmatched junction bases numbered 6, after V lost 4 bases and J lost 2 bases. The V gene's germline CDR1 is LGHNA and CDR2 YNFKEQ. This CDR3 spans 16 amino acids. CDR3: CASSPQDRGPGNTIYF. The CDR3 coding sequence is TGTGCCAGCAGCCCACAGGACAGGGGCCCTGGAAACACCATATATTTT.

This clone was observed a few times. The chain uses TRBV5-5 and TRBJ2-7, with 7 bases lining up with TRBD1. The CDR3 is 15 amino acids. The germline CDR1 and CDR2 sequences are SGHKS and YYEKEE (reference sequence). Losses at the gene ends were 0 bases for V and 2 bases for J; bases not matched to a gene: 5. CDR3 sequence (DNA): TGTGCCAGCAGCTTGGCCAAGGGGGCGCCCTACGAGCAGTACTTC. Protein sequence: CASSLAKGAPYEQYF.

V and J are TRBV6-1 and TRBJ1-5, with D possibly TRBD1 on 5 matching bases. In germline, CDR1 is MNHNS, CDR2 SASEGT. The CDR3 sequence is 15 residues long. V lost 0 bases to trimming and J lost 0 bases, with 6 bases between them. CDR3 DNA: TGTGCCAGCAGTGAAGCTAGGGGTAGCAATCAGCCCCAGCATTTT. As protein: CASSEARGSNQPQHF.

V and J are TRBV11-2 and TRBJ1-1; D unresolved. V lost 1 base and J lost 0, with 6 bases in between. This CDR3 comprises 14 residues. Germline V gene lookup returns CDR1 SGHAT and CDR2 FQNNGV. CDR3 in amino acids: CASSLAGLNTEAFF. In DNA, the CDR3 is TGTGCCAGCAGCTTAGCGGGTCTGAACACTGAAGCTTTCTTT.

The chain uses TRBV19 and TRBJ1-2; D not certain. From germline, CDR1 is LNHDA and CDR2 SQIVND (reference sequence). The CDR3 extends over 15 amino acids. Trimming cost V 3 bases and J 5 bases, with 16 bases left between them. CDR3 sequence (DNA): TGTGCCAGTAGTATTGGTTCATCCCGAGGGTATGGCTACACCTTC. Protein product: CASSIGSSRGYGYTF.

J is TRBJ2-1 and V is TRBV9, with D tentatively TRBD2 (6 bases). The CDR3 consists of 15 residues. Germline CDR1 is SGDLS and CDR2 is YYNGEE. The V end was cut by 4 bases, the J end by 10 bases, with 21 bases between. CDR3 DNA: TGTGCCAGCAGCCCAAAAGGGGAGGTTGTCGGCGAGCAGTTCTTC. It is translated as CASSPKGEVVGEQFF. Supplemented by reference TRBV9 and TRBJ2-1, the full variable domain reads DSGVTQTPKHLITATGQRVTLRCSPRSGDLSVYWYQQSLDQGLQFLIQYYNGEERAKGNILERFSAQQFPDLHSELNLSSLELGDSALYFCASSPKGEVVGEQFFGPGTRLTVL.

This clone appeared a single time. V is TRBV23-1 and J is TRBJ2-3, with D tentatively TRBD1 (5 bases). TRBV23-1 is classed as an ORF, of uncertain function. This CDR3 region has 16 residues. The V gene lost 5 bases and the J gene lost 0 bases, with 15 bases spanning the gap. The CDR3 nucleotides are TGCGCCAGCAGTGACGATACAGGACCTAGCACAGATACGCAGTATTTT. Its translation is CASSDDTGPSTDTQYF.

CDR3 sequence (DNA): TGCAGCGGCCGGGACAGGGGGCAGGATGGCTACACCTTC. Amino acid sequence: CSGRDRGQDGYTF. The V and J genes are TRBV29-1 and TRBJ1-2; 12 nucleotides align to TRBD1. CDR1 is SQVTM and CDR2 is ANQGSEA in the germline V gene. V lost 7 bases to trimming and J lost 6 bases; unmatched junction nucleotides: 6. This CDR3 region has 13 residues.

The chain links TRBV7-9 to TRBJ2-7, with 7 bases lining up with TRBD1. CDR1 and CDR2 (germline): SEHNR, FQNEAQ (reference sequence). V was clipped by 5 bases and J by 5 bases; unmatched bases: 6. The CDR3 consists of 13 residues. In DNA form, the CDR3 reads TGTGCCAGCAGCCCGAACAGGGGCCACGAGCAGTACTTC. It encodes CASSPNRGHEQYF.